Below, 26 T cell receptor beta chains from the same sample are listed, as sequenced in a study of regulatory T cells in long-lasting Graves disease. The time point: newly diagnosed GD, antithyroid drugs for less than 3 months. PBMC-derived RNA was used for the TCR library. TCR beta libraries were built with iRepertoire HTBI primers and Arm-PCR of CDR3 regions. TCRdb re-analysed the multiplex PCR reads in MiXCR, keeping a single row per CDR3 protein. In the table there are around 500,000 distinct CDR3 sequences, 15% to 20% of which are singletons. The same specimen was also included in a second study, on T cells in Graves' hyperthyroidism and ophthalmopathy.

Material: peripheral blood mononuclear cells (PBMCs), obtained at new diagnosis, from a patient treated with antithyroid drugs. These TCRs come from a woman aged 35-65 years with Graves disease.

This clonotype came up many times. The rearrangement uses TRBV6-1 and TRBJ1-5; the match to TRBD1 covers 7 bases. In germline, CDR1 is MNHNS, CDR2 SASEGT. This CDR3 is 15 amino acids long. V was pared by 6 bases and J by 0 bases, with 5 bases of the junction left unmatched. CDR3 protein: CASRTRDSSNQPQHF. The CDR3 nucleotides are TGTGCCAGCAGGACCCGGGACAGTAGCAATCAGCCCCAGCATTTT.

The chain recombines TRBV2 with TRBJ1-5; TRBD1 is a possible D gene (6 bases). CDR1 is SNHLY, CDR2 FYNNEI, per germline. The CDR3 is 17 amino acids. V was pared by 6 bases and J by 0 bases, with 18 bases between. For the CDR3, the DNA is TGTGCCAGCAGCTCCCATGACAGGTCTTATAGCAATCAGCCCCAGCATTTT. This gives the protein CASSSHDRSYSNQPQHF.

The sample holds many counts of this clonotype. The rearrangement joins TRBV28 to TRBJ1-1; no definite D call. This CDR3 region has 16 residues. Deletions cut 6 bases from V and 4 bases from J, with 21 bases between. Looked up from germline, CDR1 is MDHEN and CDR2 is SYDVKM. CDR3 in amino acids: CASRPSTWGTPTEAFF. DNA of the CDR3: TGTGCCAGCAGGCCCTCGACCTGGGGAACCCCCACTGAAGCTTTCTTT.

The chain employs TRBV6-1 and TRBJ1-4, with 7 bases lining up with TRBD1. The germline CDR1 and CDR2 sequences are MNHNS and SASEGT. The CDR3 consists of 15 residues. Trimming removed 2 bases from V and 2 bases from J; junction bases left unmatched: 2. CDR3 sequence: CASSELGQTNEKLFF. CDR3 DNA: TGTGCCAGCAGTGAACTGGGACAGACTAATGAAAAACTGTTTTTT.

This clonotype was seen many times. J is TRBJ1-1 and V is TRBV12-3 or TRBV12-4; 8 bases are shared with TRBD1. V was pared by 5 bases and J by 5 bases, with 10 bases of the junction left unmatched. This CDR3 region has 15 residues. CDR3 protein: CASSPRGQVRTEAFF. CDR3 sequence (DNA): TGTGCCAGCAGTCCACGGGGACAGGTGAGGACTGAAGCTTTCTTT.

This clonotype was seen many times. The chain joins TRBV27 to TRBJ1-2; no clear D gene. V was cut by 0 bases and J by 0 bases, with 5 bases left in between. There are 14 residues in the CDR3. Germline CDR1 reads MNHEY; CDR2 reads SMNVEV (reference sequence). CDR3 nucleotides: TGTGCCAGCAGTTTATCGAGGGCTAACTATGGCTACACCTTC. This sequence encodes CASSLSRANYGYTF.

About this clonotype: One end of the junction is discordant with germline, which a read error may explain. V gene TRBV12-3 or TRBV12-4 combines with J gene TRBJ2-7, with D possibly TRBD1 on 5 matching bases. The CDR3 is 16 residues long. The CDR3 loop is CASSPQARPKHYGQYF. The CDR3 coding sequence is TGTGCCAGCAGTCCACAGGCTAGGCCCAAACACTACGGGCAGTACTTC.

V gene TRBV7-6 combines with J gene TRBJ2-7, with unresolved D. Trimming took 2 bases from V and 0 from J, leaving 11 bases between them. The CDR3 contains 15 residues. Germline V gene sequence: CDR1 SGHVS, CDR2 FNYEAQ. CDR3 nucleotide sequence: TGTGCCAGCAGCTTAATGGAAGTAAGCTCCTACGAGCAGTACTTC. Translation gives CASSLMEVSSYEQYF.

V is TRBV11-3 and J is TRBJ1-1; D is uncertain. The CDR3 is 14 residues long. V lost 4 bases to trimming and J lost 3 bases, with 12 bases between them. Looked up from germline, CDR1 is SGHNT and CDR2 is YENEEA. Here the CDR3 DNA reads TGTGCCAGCAGCTGGAGGGCCCCGGACACTGAAGCTTTCTTT. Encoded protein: CASSWRAPDTEAFF.

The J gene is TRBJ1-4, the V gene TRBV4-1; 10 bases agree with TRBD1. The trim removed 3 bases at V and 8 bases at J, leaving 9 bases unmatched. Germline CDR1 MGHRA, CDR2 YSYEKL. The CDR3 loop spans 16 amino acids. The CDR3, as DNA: TGCGCCAGCAGCCACAGACAGGGGGCAAGAGAAGAAAAACTGTTTTTT. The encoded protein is CASSHRQGAREEKLFF.

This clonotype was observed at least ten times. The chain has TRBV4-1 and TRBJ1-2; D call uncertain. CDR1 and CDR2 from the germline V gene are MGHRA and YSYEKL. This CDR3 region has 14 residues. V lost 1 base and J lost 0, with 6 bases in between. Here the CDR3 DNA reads TGCGCCAGCAGCCAAGGGCTGGCTAACTATGGCTACACCTTC. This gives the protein CASSQGLANYGYTF.

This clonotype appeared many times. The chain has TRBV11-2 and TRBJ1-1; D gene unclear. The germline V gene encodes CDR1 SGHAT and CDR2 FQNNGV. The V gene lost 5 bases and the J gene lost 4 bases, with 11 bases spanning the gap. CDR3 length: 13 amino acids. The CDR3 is CASSKWAATEAFF. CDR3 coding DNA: TGTGCCAGCAGCAAGTGGGCGGCCACTGAAGCTTTCTTT.

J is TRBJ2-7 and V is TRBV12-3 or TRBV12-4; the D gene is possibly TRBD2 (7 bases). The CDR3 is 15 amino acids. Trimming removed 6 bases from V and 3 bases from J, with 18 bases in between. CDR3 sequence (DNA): TGTGCCAGCAGCCCCTGGGAGGGGGACGGCTACGAGCAGTACTTC. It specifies CASSPWEGDGYEQYF.

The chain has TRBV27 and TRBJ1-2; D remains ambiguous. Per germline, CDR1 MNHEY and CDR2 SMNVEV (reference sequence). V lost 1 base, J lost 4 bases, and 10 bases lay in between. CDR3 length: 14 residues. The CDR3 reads CASSLYPLTYGYTF. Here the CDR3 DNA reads TGTGCCAGCAGTTTATACCCCCTGACCTATGGCTACACCTTC.

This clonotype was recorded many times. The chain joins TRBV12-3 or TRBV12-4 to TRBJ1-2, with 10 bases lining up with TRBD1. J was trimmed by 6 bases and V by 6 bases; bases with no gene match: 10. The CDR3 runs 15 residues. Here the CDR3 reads CASRSTGGSGDGYTF. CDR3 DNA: TGTGCCAGCAGGTCGACAGGGGGCTCTGGTGATGGCTACACCTTC.

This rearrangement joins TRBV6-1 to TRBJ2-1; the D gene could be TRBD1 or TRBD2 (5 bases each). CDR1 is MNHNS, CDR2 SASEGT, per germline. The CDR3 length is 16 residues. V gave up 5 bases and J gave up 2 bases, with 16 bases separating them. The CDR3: CASSPSLGDPYNEQFF. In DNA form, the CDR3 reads TGTGCCAGCAGTCCTAGTTTAGGGGACCCCTACAATGAGCAGTTCTTC.

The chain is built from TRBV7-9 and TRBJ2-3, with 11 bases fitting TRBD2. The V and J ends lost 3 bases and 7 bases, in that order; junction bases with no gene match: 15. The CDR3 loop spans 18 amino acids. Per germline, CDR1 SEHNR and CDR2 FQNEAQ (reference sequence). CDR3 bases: TGTGCCAGCAGCTTGGGCGGACTAGCGGGTCTACCGGTAAATACGCAGTATTTT. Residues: CASSLGGLAGLPVNTQYF.

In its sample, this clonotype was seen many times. The CDR3, as DNA: TGCGCCAGCAGCGTACAGGGGACCTCCTACAATGAGCAGTTCTTC. Amino acids: CASSVQGTSYNEQFF. V is TRBV5-1 and J is TRBJ2-1; 7 bases are shared with TRBD1. After removal of 4 bases from V and 0 bases from J, the junction contained 4 bases not matched to a gene. Germline V lookup: CDR1 SGHRS, CDR2 YFSETQ. The CDR3 loop spans 15 amino acids.

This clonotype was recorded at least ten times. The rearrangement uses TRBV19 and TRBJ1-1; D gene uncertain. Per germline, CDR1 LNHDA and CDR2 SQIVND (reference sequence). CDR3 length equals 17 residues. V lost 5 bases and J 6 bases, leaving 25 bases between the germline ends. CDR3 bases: TGTGCCAGTAGTCCGATGAACCCCGACTTTCTCTCCCCTGAAGCTTTCTTT. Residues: CASSPMNPDFLSPEAFF.

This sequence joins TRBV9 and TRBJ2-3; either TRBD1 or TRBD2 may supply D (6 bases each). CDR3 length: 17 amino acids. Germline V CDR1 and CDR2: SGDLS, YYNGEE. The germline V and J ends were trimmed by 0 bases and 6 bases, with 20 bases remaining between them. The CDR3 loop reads CASSVGGAWGKRDTQYF. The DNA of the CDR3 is TGTGCCAGCAGCGTAGGGGGGGCCTGGGGCAAGAGGGATACGCAGTATTTT.

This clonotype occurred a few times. CDR3 nucleotide sequence: TGTGCCAGTCACAGGGGCTCTGAAGCTTTCTTT. Protein product: CASHRGSEAFF. The rearrangement links TRBV12-3 or TRBV12-4 to TRBJ1-1; the match to TRBD1 covers 7 bases. V was clipped by 9 bases and J by 6 bases; unmatched bases: 4. The length of the CDR3 is 11 residues.

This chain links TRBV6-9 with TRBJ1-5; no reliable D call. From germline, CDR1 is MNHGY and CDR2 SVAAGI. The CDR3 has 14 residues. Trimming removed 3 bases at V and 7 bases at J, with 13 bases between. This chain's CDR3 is CASSYPGLDQPQHF. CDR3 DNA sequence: TGTGCCAGCAGTTACCCCGGACTTGACCAGCCCCAGCATTTT.

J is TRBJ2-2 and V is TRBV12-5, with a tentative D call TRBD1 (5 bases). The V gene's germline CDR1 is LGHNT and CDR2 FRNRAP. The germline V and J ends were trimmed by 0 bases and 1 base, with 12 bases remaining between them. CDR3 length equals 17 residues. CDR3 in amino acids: CASGLVLGQGNTGELFF. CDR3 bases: TGTGCTAGTGGTTTGGTACTCGGGCAGGGGAACACCGGGGAGCTGTTTTTT.

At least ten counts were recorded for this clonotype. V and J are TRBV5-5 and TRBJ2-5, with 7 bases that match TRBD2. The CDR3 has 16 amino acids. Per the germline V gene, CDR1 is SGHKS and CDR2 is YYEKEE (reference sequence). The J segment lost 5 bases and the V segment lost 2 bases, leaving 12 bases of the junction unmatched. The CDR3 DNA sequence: TGTGCCAGCAGCTTTCGGGCGAGCTTCGGGGGGGAGACCCAGTACTTC. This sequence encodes CASSFRASFGGETQYF.

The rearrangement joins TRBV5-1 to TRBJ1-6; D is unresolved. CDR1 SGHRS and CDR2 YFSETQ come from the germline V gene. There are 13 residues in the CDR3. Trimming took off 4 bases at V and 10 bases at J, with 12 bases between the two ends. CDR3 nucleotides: TGCGCCAGCAGCCCCACCGAGTACTCACCCCTCCACTTT. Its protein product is CASSPTEYSPLHF.

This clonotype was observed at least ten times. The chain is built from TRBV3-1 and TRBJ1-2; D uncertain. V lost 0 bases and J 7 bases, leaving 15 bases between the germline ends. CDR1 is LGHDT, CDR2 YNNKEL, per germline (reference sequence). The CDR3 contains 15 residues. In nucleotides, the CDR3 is TGTGCCAGCAGCCAAGAAGAGAGACGGGGAGGTGGCTACACCTTC. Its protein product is CASSQEERRGGGYTF.